These 5 T cell receptor beta chains originate from one sample sequenced in a study of blood T cells in healthy people across ages. Primers used in a second PCR of roughly 7 to 12 cycles were a sample-barcoded 5' primer and a J-beta primer mix. Each CDR3 protein gets one entry after TCRdb re-called the 5' RACE reads with MiXCR. This table has some 690,000 distinct CDR3 sequences, over 20% appearing once. Sequencing was carried out using blood. The receptors stem from a man aged 70 or older in good health.

This chain connects TRBV19 to TRBJ2-5; weak D call: TRBD1 (8 bases). V lost 5 bases and J lost 2, with 18 bases in between. The CDR3 is made up of 16 amino acids. Germline CDR1 and CDR2: LNHDA and SQIVND (reference sequence). CDR3: CASSPTSRGLQETQYF. As DNA, the CDR3 is TGTGCCAGTAGTCCGACTAGCAGGGGGCTACAAGAGACCCAGTACTTC. The entire variable domain, with the rest obtained from reference TRBV19 and TRBJ2-5, is as follows: DGGITQSPKYLFRKEGQNVTLSCEQNLNHDAMYWYRQDPGQGLRLIYYSQIVNDFQKGDIAEGYSVSREKKESFPLTVTSAQKNPTAFYLCASSPTSRGLQETQYFGPGTRLLVL.

This sequence joins TRBV29-1 and TRBJ2-5; weak D call: TRBD2 (6 bases). In germline, CDR1 is SQVTM, CDR2 ANQGSEA. Trimming removed 8 bases from V and 5 bases from J, with 18 bases in between. The CDR3 has 13 amino acids. CDR3 bases: TGCAGCTCAGAAGGAGGGGAATTGGAGACCCAGTACTTC. Translated, it gives CSSEGGELETQYF.

V gene TRBV28 combines with J gene TRBJ2-1; TRBD2 matches 8 bases. CDR3 size: 15 residues. V lost 6 bases and J lost 0; bases outside the gene matches: 4. The germline CDR1 and CDR2 sequences are MDHEN and SYDVKM. DNA for the CDR3: TGTGCCAGCAGGCATAGCGGGGACTCCTACAATGAGCAGTTCTTC. It is translated as CASRHSGDSYNEQFF.

This clonotype was found a few times. Because the CDR3 is missing its conserved closing phenylalanine or tryptophan, this is likely a read error. The chain recombines TRBV5-5 with TRBJ1-1, with 9 bases matching TRBD1. The V gene's germline CDR1 is SGHKS and CDR2 YYEKEE (reference sequence). Trimming took 10 bases from V and 0 from J; bases not matched to a gene: 4. There are 13 residues in the CDR3. CDR3 in amino acids: CAFGQGMNTEAFS. The DNA for the CDR3 is TGTGCCTTCGGACAGGGGATGAACACTGAAGCTTTCTCT.

This clonotype showed up just a few times. The chain links TRBV21-1 to TRBJ2-4; TRBD1 is the table's D call and was not checked against the DNA. TRBV21-1 is designated a pseudogene. This CDR3 is 21 amino acids long. This CDR3 is CASSNQRTRTRPQIAKNIQYF. The CDR3 nucleotides read TGTGCCAGCAGCAATCAGAGAACCAGGACAAGGCCACAGATAGCCAAAAACATTCAGTACTTC.